This T cell receptor (beta chain) was identified in a study of blood T cell repertoires in COVID-19. CDR1 is SGHTA, CDR2 FQGNSA, per germline. The trim removed 5 bases at V and 9 bases at J, leaving 11 bases unmatched. This CDR3 spans 14 amino acids. Contact with a PCR-confirmed or clinician-diagnosed COVID-19 case occurred within 2 weeks of entry. Libraries were prepared by immunoSEQ multiplex PCR; TCRdb keeps only in-frame clonotypes and omits some of them. The table has about 220,000 clones, 83% seen once. The sequence came from a woman in her forties or fifties who had been exposed to COVID-19. Input material: PBMCs or T cells enriched from blood (not recorded which). The chain employs TRBV7-2 and TRBJ2-3; 7 bases map to TRBD2. CDR3 residues: CASSIGLVGETQYF. The CDR3 coding sequence is TGTGCCAGCAGCATAGGACTAGTTGGGGAAACGCAGTATTTT. The whole variable domain, remainder taken from reference TRBV7-2 and TRBJ2-3, is GAGVSQSPSNKVTEKGKDVELRCDPISGHTALYWYRQSLGQGLEFLIYFQGNSAPDKSGLPSDRFSAERTGGSVSTLTIQRTQQEDSAVYLCASSIGLVGETQYFGPGTRLTVL.